Shown below are 28 T cell receptor beta chains from a single sample sequenced in a study of blood T cell repertoires in COVID-19. Repertoires were generated with immunoSEQ multiplex PCR, while TCRdb's copy carries only in-frame clones and drops some. Of about 130,000 clones in the sample, roughly three quarters were seen once. What was sequenced was peripheral blood. These receptors came from a man older than 75 with acute or convalescent COVID-19.

Comments on this clone: This sample includes further DNA sequences coding for the same CDR3. The chain has TRBV6-5 and TRBJ1-1, with D possibly TRBD1 on 5 matching bases. The CDR3 consists of 14 residues. CDR1 MNHEY and CDR2 SVGAGI come from the germline V gene. Deletions cut 2 bases from V and 0 bases from J, with 7 bases between. DNA for the CDR3: TGTGCCAGCAGTTACCGGGGGTTGAACACTGAAGCTTTCTTT. Its translation: CASSYRGLNTEAFF.

The genes are TRBV19 and TRBJ2-1, with D possibly TRBD2 on 6 matching bases. With 3 bases removed from V and 6 bases from J, the gap between germline ends came to 18 bases. The CDR3 is 16 residues long. The V gene's germline CDR1 is LNHDA and CDR2 SQIVND (reference sequence). The chain's CDR3 is CASSMLEGNIGNEQFF. CDR3 bases: TGTGCCAGTAGTATGTTGGAGGGGAATATCGGCAATGAGCAGTTCTTC.

The V call is TRBV5-1, the J call TRBJ2-7; 11 bases map to TRBD1. The CDR3 has 14 amino acids. Germline CDR1 and CDR2: SGHRS and YFSETQ. Unmatched junction bases numbered 2, after V lost 4 bases and J lost 2 bases. The CDR3 here is CASSRTGGAYEQYF. CDR3 nucleotide sequence: TGCGCCAGCAGCCGGACAGGGGGCGCCTACGAGCAGTACTTC. The full variable domain, completed using reference TRBV5-1 and TRBJ2-7, is KAGVTQTPRYLIKTRGQQVTLSCSPISGHRSVSWYQQTPGQGLQFLFEYFSETQRNKGNFPGRFSGRQFSNSRSEMNVSTLELGDSALYLCASSRTGGAYEQYFGPGTRLTVT.

The chain combines TRBV3-1 (or the pseudogene TRBV3-2) with TRBJ2-7; D is perhaps TRBD2 (6 bases). Germline CDR1 LGHDT, CDR2 YNNKEL (reference sequence). The V end was cut by 2 bases, the J end by 6 bases, with 14 bases between. The CDR3 length is 14 residues. CDR3 amino acids: CASSQLGGMVEQYF. Written as DNA, the CDR3 is TGTGCCAGCAGCCAATTAGGAGGGATGGTCGAGCAGTACTTC.

The rearrangement links TRBV13 to TRBJ2-3; D unclear. The germline V gene has CDR1 PRHDT and CDR2 FYEKMQ (reference sequence). The CDR3 is 17 amino acids. Between the trimmed V and J ends, which lost 0 bases and 2 bases, there was a span of 15 bases. CDR3: CASSLGSVADYTDTQYF. The CDR3 DNA sequence: TGTGCCAGCAGCTTAGGTTCGGTAGCTGATTACACAGATACGCAGTATTTT.

This clone was seen ten or more times. V gene TRBV21-1 combines with J gene TRBJ2-5; the table's D gene call, TRBD2, was not cross checked with the DNA. TRBV21-1 is recorded as a pseudogene. The CDR3 runs to 17 residues. CDR3 in amino acids: CASSTSSGGTYQETQYF. The CDR3 region has the DNA TGTGCCAGCAGCACCTCTAGCGGGGGGACGTACCAAGAGACCCAGTACTTC.

The chain has TRBV7-6 and TRBJ2-1, with D possibly being TRBD1 (5 bases). The CDR3 covers 14 residues. CDR1 is SGHVS and CDR2 is FNYEAQ in the germline V gene. V was pared by 1 base and J by 11 bases, with 15 bases between. CDR3 protein: CASSLEGSILQQFF. The CDR3, as DNA: TGTGCCAGCAGCTTAGAGGGGTCAATATTGCAGCAGTTCTTC.

The chain recombines TRBV6-5 with TRBJ2-3, with a possible D match to TRBD2 (5 bases). The CDR3 covers 14 residues. Germline V gene data show CDR1 as MNHEY and CDR2 as SVGAGI. V lost 5 bases to trimming and J lost 0 bases, with 9 bases between them. The CDR3 spells CASSRGLSTDTQYF. For the CDR3, the DNA is TGTGCCAGCAGTAGAGGGCTAAGCACAGATACGCAGTATTTT.

The chain links TRBV30 to TRBJ1-6; D uncertain. The CDR3 loop spans 13 amino acids. Deletions cut 7 bases from V and 10 bases from J, with 17 bases between. Germline values: CDR1 GTSNPN, CDR2 SVGIG (reference sequence). Here the CDR3 DNA reads TGTGCCTCCCGCGGGAGCGTAGGGTCACCCCTCCACTTT. This encodes CASRGSVGSPLHF.

The chain has TRBV11-2 and TRBJ1-6; 7 bases are shared with TRBD1. J gave up 5 bases and V 0 bases, and 1 base lay outside the gene matches. The CDR3 spans 15 residues. CDR1 and CDR2 from the germline V gene are SGHAT and FQNNGV. Here the CDR3 reads CASSLDRGNNSPLHF. The CDR3 region has the DNA TGTGCCAGCAGCTTAGACAGGGGGAATAATTCACCCCTCCACTTT. The variable domain in full, with the rest retrieved from reference TRBV11-2 and TRBJ1-6, is EAGVAQSPRYKIIEKRQSVAFWCNPISGHATLYWYQQILGQGPKLLIQFQNNGVVDDSQLPKDRFSAERLKGVDSTLKIQPAKLEDSAVYLCASSLDRGNNSPLHFGNGTRLTVT.

This clone occurred a few times. This chain connects TRBV30 to TRBJ2-7; maybe TRBD1 (6 bases). This CDR3 spans 12 amino acids. Between the trimmed V and J ends, which lost 0 bases and 7 bases, there was a span of 10 bases. The V gene's germline CDR1 is GTSNPN and CDR2 SVGIG (reference sequence). The CDR3 nucleotides are TGTGCCTGGAGTGTCCAGGGGCGGGAGCAGTACTTC. Translated: CAWSVQGREQYF. Full variable domain (rest looked up from reference TRBV30 and TRBJ2-7): SQTIHQWPATLVQPVGSPLSLECTVEGTSNPNLYWYRQAAGRGLQLLFYSVGIGQISSEVPQNLSASRPQDRQFILSSKKLLLSDSGFYLCAWSVQGREQYFGPGTRLTVT.

The chain recombines TRBV3-1 (or the pseudogene TRBV3-2) with TRBJ1-5; 7 bases are a match to TRBD1. The V gene's germline CDR1 is LGHDT and CDR2 YNNKEL (reference sequence). The CDR3 runs to 16 residues. The V and J ends lost 0 bases and 11 bases, in that order; junction bases with no gene match: 13. The CDR3 reads CASSQEPGGTGSAQHF. The CDR3, as DNA: TGTGCCAGCAGCCAAGAGCCAGGGGGTACCGGATCGGCCCAGCATTTT.

The J gene is TRBJ2-2, the V gene TRBV6-5, with a tentative D call TRBD2 (6 bases). Trimming removed 5 bases from V and 0 bases from J, with 10 bases in between. The germline V gene has CDR1 MNHEY and CDR2 SVGAGI. CDR3 length: 15 amino acids. The CDR3 loop reads CASSLGGPNTGELFF. Here the CDR3 DNA reads TGTGCCAGCAGTCTGGGGGGACCGAACACCGGGGAGCTGTTTTTT.

The chain joins TRBV2 to TRBJ2-3; the match to TRBD2 covers 7 bases. This CDR3 is built from 13 residues. Germline values: CDR1 SNHLY, CDR2 FYNNEI. The V and J ends lost 9 bases and 5 bases, in that order; junction bases with no gene match: 8. The CDR3 reads CASQTGGRDTQYF. The CDR3 DNA sequence: TGTGCCAGTCAGACGGGGGGAAGAGATACGCAGTATTTT.

This chain connects TRBV14 to TRBJ2-1; 8 bases align to TRBD2. With 5 bases clipped from V and 6 bases from J, the junction kept 12 bases outside the gene matches. CDR1 is SGHDN and CDR2 is FVKESK in the germline V gene. This CDR3 has 16 residues. The CDR3 is CASSYYGTRIGNEQFF. In DNA form, the CDR3 reads TGTGCCAGCAGCTATTACGGGACTAGAATTGGCAATGAGCAGTTCTTC.

The rearrangement joins TRBV5-1 to TRBJ2-5, with D possibly TRBD1 on 5 matching bases. There are 13 residues in the CDR3. Trimming removed 5 bases from V and 2 bases from J, with 10 bases in between. Germline lookup yields CDR1 SGHRS and CDR2 YFSETQ. In DNA form, the CDR3 reads TGCGCCAGCAGGGTAGGGGATCAAGAGACCCAGTACTTC. This encodes CASRVGDQETQYF.

The rearrangement links TRBV2 to TRBJ2-7, with D maybe TRBD1 (5 bases). This CDR3 comprises 14 residues. Trimming left V 6 bases short and J 1 base short, with 13 bases between. Looked up from germline, CDR1 is SNHLY and CDR2 is FYNNEI. CDR3 residues: CASRGPPQSYEQYF. In DNA, the CDR3 is TGTGCCAGCAGGGGGCCTCCGCAGTCCTACGAGCAGTACTTC.

The chain links TRBV18 to TRBJ2-3, with a possible D match to TRBD2 (6 bases). Germline CDR1 reads KGHSH; CDR2 reads LQKENI. The V end lost 2 bases, the J end lost 4 bases, and 16 bases lay between the germline ends. The CDR3 length is 16 residues. CDR3 sequence: CASSPRAGGAADTQYF. Written as DNA, the CDR3 is TGTGCCAGCTCACCAAGGGCCGGAGGGGCGGCAGATACGCAGTATTTT.

The V gene is TRBV2, the J gene TRBJ1-1; the D is unclear. This CDR3 spans 13 amino acids. Germline values: CDR1 SNHLY, CDR2 FYNNEI. Trimming removed 7 bases from V and 5 bases from J, with 14 bases in between. CDR3 bases: TGTGCCAGCACCCCGAGGGAGGGAACTGAAGCTTTCTTT. Translation gives CASTPREGTEAFF.

This clone was counted ten times or more. The V and J genes are TRBV2 and TRBJ1-1; tentative D call: TRBD1 (5 bases). Trimming took 2 bases from V and 5 from J, leaving 18 bases between them. The CDR3 contains 16 residues. Looked up from germline, CDR1 is SNHLY and CDR2 is FYNNEI. The CDR3: CASSERTFMGGTEAFF. The DNA of the CDR3 is TGTGCCAGCAGTGAACGGACCTTTATGGGGGGAACTGAAGCTTTCTTT.

The CDR3 region is CASSVARRDEKLFF. DNA of the CDR3: TGTGCCAGCAGTGTAGCCCGGAGGGATGAAAAACTGTTTTTT. The chain joins TRBV2 to TRBJ1-4; D uncertain. The germline gives CDR1 SNHLY, CDR2 FYNNEI. This CDR3 spans 14 amino acids. V was clipped by 4 bases and J by 6 bases, with 12 bases between them.

The V call is TRBV5-6, the J call TRBJ1-2, with D possibly matching TRBD1 (5 bases). Germline V gene data show CDR1 as SGHDT and CDR2 as YYEEEE. This CDR3 contains 15 residues. V dropped 1 base and J dropped 1 base, with 11 bases sitting between them. CDR3 coding DNA: TGTGCCAGCAGCTTGAGTACCAGGGTTAACTATGGCTACACCTTC. Its translation is CASSLSTRVNYGYTF.

The CDR3 sequence: CASSDRYQETQYF. DNA of the CDR3: TGTGCCAGCAGCGACAGGTACCAAGAGACCCAGTACTTC. V and J are TRBV11-2 and TRBJ2-5, with D maybe TRBD1 (6 bases). The CDR3 loop spans 13 amino acids. The germline CDR1 and CDR2 sequences are SGHAT and FQNNGV. V shed 5 bases and J shed 0 bases, with 7 bases lying between them.

This chain joins TRBV5-1 and TRBJ2-1, with D perhaps TRBD1 (6 bases). V shed 1 base and J shed 9 bases, with 17 bases lying between them. CDR3 length: 15 residues. Germline CDR1 and CDR2: SGHRS and YFSETQ. The CDR3 is CASSLRAGEGGEQFF. The CDR3 DNA reads TGCGCCAGCAGCTTGAGAGCAGGGGAAGGCGGTGAGCAGTTCTTC.

The rearrangement links TRBV5-5 to TRBJ2-6; a possible D gene is TRBD1 (6 bases). The V end was cut by 4 bases, the J end by 0 bases, with 14 bases between. CDR3 length: 17 residues. Germline-derived CDR1 and CDR2 are SGHKS and YYEKEE (reference sequence). The CDR3 nucleotides are TGTGCCAGCAGCGTTAACAGGGTCGGCTCTGGGGCCAACGTCCTGACTTTC. Translated, it gives CASSVNRVGSGANVLTF.

CDR3 protein: CASSDTQGLETQYF. CDR3 in DNA: TGTGCCAGCAGTGATACTCAGGGTTTGGAGACCCAGTACTTC. The gene calls are TRBV25-1 and TRBJ2-5, with a tentative D call TRBD1 (5 bases). Trimming cost V 3 bases and J 5 bases, with 13 bases left between them. The CDR3 has 14 amino acids. The germline CDR1 and CDR2 sequences are MGHDK and SYGVNS.

This clone was observed a few times. The V and J genes are TRBV29-1 and TRBJ2-3, with TRBD2 identical over 10 bases. The V gene's germline CDR1 is SQVTM and CDR2 ANQGSEA. The V gene end was trimmed by 1 base and the J gene end by 5 bases; junction bases not matched to a gene: 6. The CDR3 spans 15 residues. The CDR3 sequence: CSVEVSSGGVDTQYF. CDR3 DNA: TGCAGCGTTGAAGTTTCTAGCGGGGGTGTAGATACGCAGTATTTT.

V and J are TRBV5-1 and TRBJ2-3; D may be TRBD1 (5 bases). This CDR3 region has 16 residues. Germline V gene sequence: CDR1 SGHRS, CDR2 YFSETQ. V lost 3 bases to trimming and J lost 3 bases, with 17 bases between them. CDR3 residues: CASSSIAAGLTDTQYF. The CDR3 DNA reads TGCGCCAGCAGCTCCATAGCCGCAGGGCTTACAGATACGCAGTATTTT.